This record looks at one T cell receptor (beta chain) sequence and its context. Assay used: immunoSEQ multiplex PCR; TCRdb lists only in-frame clones, some missing. The table has 500,000 or so clones, roughly 87% seen once. This sample is part of a study of blood T cell repertoires in COVID-19. Study-level information: The United States, Italy and Spain provided the acute and convalescent COVID-19 samples.

The CDR3 loop spans 13 amino acids. Germline V gene lookup returns CDR1 SGHTA and CDR2 FQGNSA. V was trimmed by 0 bases and J by 5 bases, leaving 8 bases between them. The chain combines TRBV7-2 with TRBJ2-7; D is unresolved. The TCR comes from a woman aged 18-29 years who had recovered from COVID-19. Sequencing used PBMCs or T cells enriched from blood (not recorded which). CDR3 bases: TGTGCCAGCAGCTTAGCTGGCTTCGACGAGCAGTACTTC. This gives the protein CASSLAGFDEQYF.